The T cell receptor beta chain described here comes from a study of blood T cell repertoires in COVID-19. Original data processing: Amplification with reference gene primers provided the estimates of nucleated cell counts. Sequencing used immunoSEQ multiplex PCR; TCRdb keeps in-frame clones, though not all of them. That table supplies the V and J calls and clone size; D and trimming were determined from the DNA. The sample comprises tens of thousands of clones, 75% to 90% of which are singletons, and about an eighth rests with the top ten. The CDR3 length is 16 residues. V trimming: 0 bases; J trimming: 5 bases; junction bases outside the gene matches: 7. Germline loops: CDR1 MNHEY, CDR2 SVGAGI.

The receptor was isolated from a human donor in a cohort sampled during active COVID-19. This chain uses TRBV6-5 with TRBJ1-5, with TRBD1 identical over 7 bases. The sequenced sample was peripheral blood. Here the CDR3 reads CASSYSMGTADQPQHF. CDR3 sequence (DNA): TGTGCCAGCAGTTACTCGATGGGGACAGCAGATCAGCCCCAGCATTTT.